The TCR beta chain under discussion was sequenced for a study of blood T cell repertoires in COVID-19. Across the whole study: There were acute and convalescent COVID-19 samples, and they came from the United States, Italy and Spain. T cells, B-cell-depleted T cells, or PBMCs supplied cDNA or gDNA.

Per the original methods: Quantification of nucleated cells was approximated via reference gene primer amplification. Profiling relied on immunoSEQ multiplex PCR, and the TCRdb table lists in-frame clones only, not all of them. V, J and clone size derive from that table, while D and trimming were established from the DNA sequence. The data hold some 670,000 clones, with 75% to 90% observed a single time. This CDR3 has 12 amino acids. V was clipped by 7 bases and J by 0 bases, with 6 bases between them. The V gene's germline CDR1 is MDHEN and CDR2 SYDVKM. The chain recombines TRBV28 with TRBJ1-2; no reliable D call. Material: peripheral blood. The sequence was obtained from a young woman with acute or convalescent COVID-19. CDR3 sequence reads: CASKIANYGYTF. The DNA for the CDR3 is TGTGCCAGCAAGATAGCTAACTATGGCTACACCTTC.